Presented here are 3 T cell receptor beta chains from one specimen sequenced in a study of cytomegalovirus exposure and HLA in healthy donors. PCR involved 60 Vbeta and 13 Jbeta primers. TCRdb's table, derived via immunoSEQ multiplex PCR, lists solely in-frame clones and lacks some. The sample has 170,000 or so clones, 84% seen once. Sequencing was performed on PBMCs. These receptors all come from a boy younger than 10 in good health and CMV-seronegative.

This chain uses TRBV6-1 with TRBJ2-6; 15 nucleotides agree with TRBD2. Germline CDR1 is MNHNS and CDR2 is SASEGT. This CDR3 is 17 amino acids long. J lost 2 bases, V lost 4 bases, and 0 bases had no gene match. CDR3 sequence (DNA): TGTGCCAGCAGTGGGACTAGCGGGAGGGCTGGGGCCAACGTCCTGACTTTC. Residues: CASSGTSGRAGANVLTF.

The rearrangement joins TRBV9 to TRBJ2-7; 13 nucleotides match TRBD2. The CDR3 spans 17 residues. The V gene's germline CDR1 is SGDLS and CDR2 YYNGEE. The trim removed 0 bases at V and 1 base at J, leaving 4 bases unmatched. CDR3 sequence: CASSVEPLAGGSYEQYF. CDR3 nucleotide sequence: TGTGCCAGCAGCGTAGAGCCACTAGCGGGAGGGTCCTACGAGCAGTACTTC.

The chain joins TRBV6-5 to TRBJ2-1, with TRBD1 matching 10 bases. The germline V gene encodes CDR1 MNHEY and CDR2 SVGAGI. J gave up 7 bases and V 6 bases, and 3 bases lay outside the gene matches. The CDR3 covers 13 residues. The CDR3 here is CASSLDRGNEQFF. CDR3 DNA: TGTGCCAGCAGCCTGGACAGGGGGAATGAGCAGTTCTTC.